A selection of T cell receptor beta chains follows, all from one sample in a study of blood T cell repertoires in COVID-19. The table came from immunoSEQ multiplex PCR; TCRdb's copy has only in-frame clones and leaves some out. The top ten clones hold about 6.8% of a sample with approximately 300,000 clones, approximately 88% of them seen once. The sequencing input was peripheral blood. The receptor set was obtained from a young man who had recovered from COVID-19. CDR3s include the opening cysteine and the closing phenylalanine or tryptophan. A D gene is named only where the DNA matches it firmly. The listing skips clone size in some rows; elsewhere it reads once, few, many or a size class.

V,size,D,J,DNA,CDR3
TRBV27,NA,TRBD1,TRBJ2-1,TGTGCCAGCACCCGGACAGGGGTTTACGATGAGCAGTTCTTC,CASTRTGVYDEQFF
TRBV5-4,NA,TRBD1,TRBJ1-2,TGTGCCAGCAGCGGACAGGGGATAGACTATGGCTACACCTTC,CASSGQGIDYGYTF
TRBV14,NA,TRBD1,TRBJ2-7,TGTGCCAGCAGCAAGACGGGACAGGGTGGCTACGAGCAGTACTTC,CASSKTGQGGYEQYF
TRBV11-2,NA,NA,TRBJ2-5,TGTGCCAGCAGCCCCCTGAGTGTAGCGGAGACCCAGTACTTC,CASSPLSVAETQYF
TRBV5-5,NA,NA,TRBJ1-4,TGTGCCAGCAGCTTGAGGTCGGCAGGAATTAATGAAAAACTGTTTTTT,CASSLRSAGINEKLFF
TRBV7-9,NA,NA,TRBJ1-2,TGTGCCAGCAGCTTACGCGGGGATGGCTACACCTTC,CASSLRGDGYTF
TRBV11-2,once,NA,TRBJ1-2,TGTGCCAGCAGCTTCTCAATTGGGCCCGGGAGGTATGGCTACACCTTC,CASSFSIGPGRYGYTF
TRBV7-9,few,NA,TRBJ1-2,TGTGCCAGCAGCTTAACGGGAGTTGGCTACACCTTC,CASSLTGVGYTF
TRBV5-4,NA,TRBD2,TRBJ2-5,TGTGCCAGCAGCCCCGACGTGACGGGAGGGCCGGAGACCCAGTACTTC,CASSPDVTGGPETQYF
TRBV4-3,NA,NA,TRBJ1-2,TGCGCCAGCAGCCAAGATGGGGGGGAAGGTCGCTACACCTTC,CASSQDGGEGRYTF
TRBV2,NA,TRBD2,TRBJ2-3,TGTGCCAGCAGCGGTAGCGGGCCCGCCACAGATACGCAGTATTTT,CASSGSGPATDTQYF
TRBV5-5,NA,NA,TRBJ2-1,TGTGCCAGCAGCTGGGGGGTGTCGGACTACAATGAGCAGTTCTTC,CASSWGVSDYNEQFF
TRBV25-1,NA,NA,TRBJ1-2,TGTGCCAGCAGTGAAGGCATTAACTATGGCTACACCTTC,CASSEGINYGYTF
TRBV29-1,NA,TRBD1,TRBJ2-1,TGCAGCGTTGGACAGGGGCACAATGAGCAGTTCTTC,CSVGQGHNEQFF
TRBV13,NA,NA,TRBJ1-2,TGTGCCAGCAGCTTAGTGGAGGAGAGGCGGGGCTACACCTTC,CASSLVEERRGYTF
TRBV19,once,NA,TRBJ2-7,TGTGCCAGTAGTATCGGGACAACGGGGGGCGAGCAGTACTTC,CASSIGTTGGEQYF
TRBV12-5,NA,NA,TRBJ2-2,TGTGCTAGTGGTTTGTCCGGATCGACACTGAACACCGGGGAGCTGTTTTTT,CASGLSGSTLNTGELFF
TRBV6-5,NA,NA,TRBJ1-1,TGTGCCAGCAGTTACTCTACGGGAAAGGGGAACACTGAAGCTTTCTTT,CASSYSTGKGNTEAFF
TRBV2,NA,TRBD1,TRBJ2-7,TGTGCCAGCATGACAGGGGTCTACGAGCAGTACTTC,CASMTGVYEQYF
TRBV10-3,once,TRBD2,TRBJ2-3,TGTGCCGCTCGGGGGGGACTAGCGAGATCAGATACGCAGTATTTT,CAARGGLARSDTQYF
TRBV6-5,NA,NA,TRBJ1-2,TGTGCCAGCAGCCGGGGATATGGCTACACCTTC,CASSRGYGYTF
TRBV9,NA,NA,TRBJ2-7,TGTGCCAGCAGCCTGACGCCACAGGGACCCTTCTACGAGCAGTACTTC,CASSLTPQGPFYEQYF
TRBV6-2/TRBV6-3,NA,TRBD2,TRBJ2-3,TGTGCCAGCAGTTACTCACTAGCGGGAAGCACAGATACGCAGTATTTT,CASSYSLAGSTDTQYF
TRBV27,NA,NA,TRBJ2-1,TGTGCCAGCAGTTCCCTGTTGAGGAAGTACAATGAGCAGTTCTTC,CASSSLLRKYNEQFF
TRBV18,NA,TRBD1,TRBJ2-3,TGTGCCAGCTCACCTCGGACAGGGGGCGAGGATACGCAGTATTTT,CASSPRTGGEDTQYF
TRBV27,NA,TRBD1,TRBJ1-1,TGTGCCAGCACTCGACAGGGCGGGATGAACACTGAAGCTTTCTTT,CASTRQGGMNTEAFF
TRBV7-9,NA,NA,TRBJ2-1,TGTGCCAGCAGCCCCGCCGGGAGCTCCTACAATGAGCAGTTCTTC,CASSPAGSSYNEQFF
TRBV5-1,NA,TRBD1,TRBJ1-2,TGCGCCAGCAGCTTCCAGGGGGATGGCTACACCTTC,CASSFQGDGYTF
TRBV12-3/TRBV12-4,NA,NA,TRBJ2-7,TGTGCCAGCAGTTTCTATACGACGGGGGAGCAGTACTTC,CASSFYTTGEQYF
TRBV4-1,NA,NA,TRBJ1-1,TGCGCCAGCAGTAGGATAGGGGGGAACACTGAAGCTTTCTTT,CASSRIGGNTEAFF
TRBV5-4,NA,NA,TRBJ2-3,TGTGCCAGCAGCTTGGGTGGAGCTAGCACAGATACGCAGTATTTT,CASSLGGASTDTQYF
TRBV27,once,TRBD1,TRBJ2-7,TGTGCCAGCAGTTTATCCACACAGGGGCCCTACGAGCAGTACTTC,CASSLSTQGPYEQYF
TRBV20-1,NA,TRBD1,TRBJ1-3,TGCAGTGCTAGTGGGACAGTAGGAAACACCATATATTTT,CSASGTVGNTIYF
TRBV6-5,NA,NA,TRBJ2-1,TGTGCCAGCAGCGCTTACAACAATGAGCAGTTCTTC,CASSAYNNEQFF
TRBV9,once,NA,TRBJ1-2,TGTGCCAGCAGCGTATATTCGACCCCGGGTGGCGATCACGGCGGGGTTGAGGGCTACACCTTC,CASSVYSTPGGDHGGVEGYTF
TRBV29-1,NA,NA,TRBJ2-7,TGCAGCGTGGGAGGACAGGTCGGAGTGTACGAGCAGTACTTC,CSVGGQVGVYEQYF
TRBV3-1/TRBV3-2,NA,NA,TRBJ2-1,TGTGCCAGCGCTATTCACGGGACTCCCACGTTCTTC,CASAIHGTPTFF
TRBV5-1,NA,TRBD2,TRBJ2-1,TGCGCCAGCAGCTTGGCCAGCGGGGAGCACTCCTACAATGAGCAGTTCTTC,CASSLASGEHSYNEQFF
TRBV4-3,NA,NA,TRBJ2-3,TGCGCCAGCAGCCCAGGGGGCACAGATACGCAGTATTTT,CASSPGGTDTQYF
TRBV5-5,NA,TRBD1,TRBJ1-1,TGTGCCAGCATGAATCTACAGGGGGGAACCATGAACACTGAAGCTTTCTTT,CASMNLQGGTMNTEAFF
TRBV7-2,NA,NA,TRBJ1-5,TGTGCCAGCAGCGCGGATATTAGCAATCAGCCCCAGCATTTT,CASSADISNQPQHF
TRBV25-1,NA,TRBD1,TRBJ2-1,TGTGCCAGCAGTGATAGACGGACAGGCAGTTTCTACAATGAGCAGTTCTTC,CASSDRRTGSFYNEQFF
TRBV7-2,NA,TRBD2,TRBJ2-7,TGTGCCAGCAGTTCCAATCGGGCTAGCGGGGTTGAGCAGTACTTC,CASSSNRASGVEQYF
TRBV10-3,NA,NA,TRBJ2-7,TGTGCCATCAGTGGCGGGACCTCAGGCTCCTACGAGCAGTACTTC,CAISGGTSGSYEQYF
TRBV6-5,NA,NA,TRBJ2-5,TGTGCCAGCAAGTCCCAGGGGCCCCAAGAGACCCAGTACTTC,CASKSQGPQETQYF
TRBV6-2/TRBV6-3,NA,NA,TRBJ1-2,TGTGCCAGCAGTTACTCGAAGGTGGGCAGGGCCTATGGCTACACCTTC,CASSYSKVGRAYGYTF
TRBV11-2,NA,TRBD1,TRBJ2-7,TGTGCCAGCAGCTCACCGGGACAGACCTACGAGCAGTACTTC,CASSSPGQTYEQYF
TRBV5-1,once,TRBD1,TRBJ1-6,TGCGCCAGCAGACTAAGGGGGGAGACAGGGGATTCACCCCTCCACTTT,CASRLRGETGDSPLHF
TRBV12-3/TRBV12-4,NA,NA,TRBJ1-2,TGTGCCAGCCGACTTAACTATGGCTACACCTTC,CASRLNYGYTF
TRBV3-1/TRBV3-2,NA,NA,TRBJ2-7,TGTGCCAGCAGCCGTTTTAGTTACGAGCAGTACTTC,CASSRFSYEQYF
TRBV4-1,NA,NA,TRBJ2-6,TGCGCCAGCAGCCAAGAACTCAGGGCTGACGGGGCCAACGTCCTGACTTTC,CASSQELRADGANVLTF
TRBV11-2,NA,TRBD2,TRBJ2-2,TGTGCCAGCAGCTCGGGAGCGGGGGGGCCAATAAGCACCGGGGAGCTGTTTTTT,CASSSGAGGPISTGELFF
TRBV15,NA,NA,TRBJ1-2,TGTGCCACCAGCAGAGGGGCAGGCCACTATGGCTACACCTTC,CATSRGAGHYGYTF
TRBV5-4,NA,NA,TRBJ2-1,TGTGCCAGCAGCCCAGGGGACGATGAGCAGTTCTTC,CASSPGDDEQFF
TRBV10-3,NA,TRBD1,TRBJ1-1,TGTGCCATCAGTGACCCTAGAGGACAGGCAGCTAATTTGAGGTACACTGAAGCTTTCTTT,CAISDPRGQAANLRYTEAFF